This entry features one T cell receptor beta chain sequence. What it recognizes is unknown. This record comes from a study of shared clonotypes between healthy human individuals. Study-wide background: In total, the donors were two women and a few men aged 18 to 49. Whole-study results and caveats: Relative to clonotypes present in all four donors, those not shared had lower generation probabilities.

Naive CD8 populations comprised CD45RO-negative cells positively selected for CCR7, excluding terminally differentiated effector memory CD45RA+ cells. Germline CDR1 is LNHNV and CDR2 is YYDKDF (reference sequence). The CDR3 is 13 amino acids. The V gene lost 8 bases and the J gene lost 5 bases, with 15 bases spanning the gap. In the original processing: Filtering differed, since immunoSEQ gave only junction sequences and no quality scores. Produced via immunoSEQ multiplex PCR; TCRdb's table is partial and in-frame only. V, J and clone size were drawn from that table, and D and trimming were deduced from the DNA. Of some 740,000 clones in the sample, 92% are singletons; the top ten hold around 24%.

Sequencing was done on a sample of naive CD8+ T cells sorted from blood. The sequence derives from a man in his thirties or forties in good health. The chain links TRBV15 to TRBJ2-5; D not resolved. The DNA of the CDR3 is TGTGCCACCGCAATCTTTTTGATGGAGACCCAGTACTTC. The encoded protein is CATAIFLMETQYF.